This entry lists 11 T cell receptor beta chains sequenced from one sample in a study of T cells in localized non-small cell lung cancer. Only in-frame clones appear in the TCRdb table, and some are missing; sequencing was by immunoSEQ multiplex PCR. The repertoire has 30,000 to 45,000 clones, approximately 81% of them found once; the top ten carry 6.5% to 8%. The sequenced sample was peripheral blood mononuclear cells, obtained before any cancer treatment. Every receptor here comes from a male donor aged 60 or over with stage II lung adenocarcinoma.

The chain is built from TRBV28 and TRBJ1-5, with a weak D call TRBD1 (5 bases). Trimming removed 3 bases from V and 5 bases from J, with 17 bases in between. CDR1 and CDR2 (germline): MDHEN, SYDVKM. The CDR3 covers 16 residues. CDR3 in amino acids: CASSFSFGQGDQPQHF. CDR3 nucleotide sequence: TGTGCCAGCAGTTTCTCGTTCGGGCAGGGAGATCAGCCCCAGCATTTT.

As concerns this clone: This sample includes further DNA sequences coding for the same CDR3. This rearrangement joins TRBV6-1 to TRBJ2-1, with D perhaps matching TRBD1 (6 bases). The CDR3 totals 15 residues. Trimming took off 4 bases at V and 1 base at J, with 11 bases between the two ends. Germline V gene data show CDR1 as MNHNS and CDR2 as SASEGT. The CDR3 reads CASSVAGVSYNEQFF. Written as DNA, the CDR3 is TGTGCCAGCAGTGTTGCAGGGGTATCCTACAATGAGCAGTTCTTC.

This clone was counted a single time. The V gene is TRBV5-6, the J gene TRBJ2-1; TRBD1 aligns across 9 bases. V was pared by 2 bases and J by 7 bases, with 7 bases of the junction left unmatched. Germline V gives CDR1 SGHDT, CDR2 YYEEEE. The CDR3 covers 15 residues. The CDR3 sequence is CASSLGDRVHNEQFF. CDR3 sequence (DNA): TGTGCCAGCAGCTTAGGGGACAGGGTGCATAATGAGCAGTTCTTC.

The rearrangement uses TRBV6-6 and TRBJ1-5, with 7 bases aligning to TRBD1. Per the germline V gene, CDR1 is MNHNY and CDR2 is SVGAGI (reference sequence). This CDR3 spans 14 amino acids. V was clipped by 6 bases and J by 4 bases; unmatched bases: 6. CDR3 bases: TGTGCCAGCAGGCTTGGGACAGATAATCAGCCCCAGCATTTT. Its translation: CASRLGTDNQPQHF.

In its sample, this clone was seen once. V is TRBV15 and J is TRBJ2-2, with D possibly TRBD2 on 6 matching bases. The CDR3 has 16 amino acids. V shed 1 base and J shed 1 base, with 10 bases lying between them. Germline values: CDR1 LNHNV, CDR2 YYDKDF (reference sequence). The CDR3 DNA sequence: TGTGCCACCAGCAGAGGTAGCGGAGGGAACACCGGGGAGCTGTTTTTT. Translating it yields CATSRGSGGNTGELFF.

This clone was detected a few times. Distinct nucleotide sequences in the sample also encode this CDR3. V usage is TRBV18 and J usage is TRBJ2-2; TRBD1 is a possible D gene (6 bases). Per the germline V gene, CDR1 is KGHSH and CDR2 is LQKENI. The CDR3 is made up of 14 amino acids. Trimming pared 6 bases from V and 1 base from J, leaving 9 bases between. The CDR3 region is CASSSGQNTGELFF. Written as DNA, the CDR3 is TGTGCCAGCTCCTCGGGACAGAACACCGGGGAGCTGTTTTTT.

The V gene is TRBV5-1, the J gene TRBJ2-1; D is undetermined. The CDR3 is 16 residues long. Deletions cut 0 bases from V and 0 bases from J, with 10 bases between. Germline V CDR1 and CDR2: SGHRS, YFSETQ. In DNA form, the CDR3 reads TGCGCCAGCAGCTTGGCCGTGGCGGTCTCCTACAATGAGCAGTTCTTC. This sequence encodes CASSLAVAVSYNEQFF.

The rearrangement joins TRBV7-8 to TRBJ1-2; 8 bases match TRBD1. V shed 3 bases, J shed 1 base, and the junction held 7 bases outside the gene matches. Germline V lookup: CDR1 SGHVS, CDR2 FQNEAQ. This CDR3 is 16 amino acids long. Written as DNA, the CDR3 is TGTGCCAGCAGCTTTTACAGGACAGGGAGTAACTATGGCTACACCTTC. The encoded protein is CASSFYRTGSNYGYTF.

The CDR3 nucleotides read TGTGCCACCTCAGAGGGGCTTACGGGCGGGAGGAAAGAGACCCAGTACTTC. Residues: CATSEGLTGGRKETQYF. The chain uses TRBV19 and TRBJ2-5; 8 nucleotides agree with TRBD2. V shed 10 bases, J shed 3 bases, and the junction held 19 bases outside the gene matches. The CDR3 is made up of 17 amino acids. Germline V gives CDR1 LNHDA, CDR2 SQIVND (reference sequence).

The gene calls are TRBV6-1 and TRBJ1-1; the D is unclear. The CDR3 spans 11 residues. Germline CDR1 and CDR2: MNHNS and SASEGT. The V end lost 2 bases, the J end lost 9 bases, and 7 bases lay between the germline ends. CDR3 in amino acids: CASSEYTQAFF. The CDR3 nucleotides are TGTGCCAGCAGTGAATACACCCAAGCTTTCTTT.

This clone was seen a handful of times. The rearrangement joins TRBV29-1 to TRBJ2-7, with TRBD1 matching over 7 bases. J was trimmed by 3 bases and V by 7 bases; bases with no gene match: 9. This CDR3 comprises 13 residues. The V gene's germline CDR1 is SQVTM and CDR2 ANQGSEA. Written as DNA, the CDR3 is TGCAGCGCCACTCATACAGGGGACTACGAGCAGTACTTC. It translates to CSATHTGDYEQYF.